This TCR beta chain stems from a study of Graves' ophthalmopathy and Graves' hyperthyroidism. Study observations and caveats: Ophthalmopathy progression prediction by the model yielded a sensitivity of about 70% and a specificity of 72.22%.

The CDR3 runs to 15 residues. Per germline, CDR1 SQVTM and CDR2 ANQGSEA. Losses at the gene ends were 7 bases for V and 2 bases for J; bases not matched to a gene: 13. Worth noting for this clonotype: The target antigen is unknown.

Amplification targeted the TCR beta CDR3 regions, with RNA transcripts as the source material. RT-PCR in the first round used HTBI primers; a second-round multiplex PCR followed. TCRdb reprocessed the multiplex PCR reads via MiXCR and lists one record per CDR3 protein. The table includes 260,000 or so distinct CDR3 sequences, around 50% detected once. Input material: peripheral blood. The V gene is TRBV29-1, the J gene TRBJ1-2; 7 bases map to TRBD1. This TCR was recovered from an adult man with Graves' ophthalmopathy. This CDR3 reads CSAAGYRGRNYGYTF. The DNA of the CDR3 is TGCAGCGCCGCCGGGTACAGGGGAAGGAACTATGGCTACACCTTC.